This T cell receptor (beta chain) was identified in a study of shared clonotypes between healthy human individuals. This CDR3 region has 15 residues. The germline gives CDR1 SGHAT, CDR2 FQNNGV. V gave up 0 bases and J gave up 4 bases, with 9 bases separating them. Study-level results: For sorted subsets, rarefaction showed incomplete sequencing despite large depth. Between a handful of donors, naive CD4 clonotypes were shared at a level of about 5%.

Adults of Caucasian background living in Nashville, Tennessee made up all donors. Assay: immunoSEQ multiplex PCR; the TCRdb copy retains only in-frame clones and omits some. The sample yields a few million clones, roughly 92% seen once. Notes on this clone: Its antigen is still unknown.

The TCR was taken from a man aged 18 to 30 in good health. The material sequenced was naive CD4+ T cells sorted from blood. Subset noted: CD45RA+ positively selected. This sequence joins TRBV11-2 and TRBJ1-4; tentatively, D is TRBD1 (5 bases). DNA for the CDR3: TGTGCCAGCAGCTTAGACAGGGCCCTTAATGAAAAACTGTTTTTT. This gives the protein CASSLDRALNEKLFF.